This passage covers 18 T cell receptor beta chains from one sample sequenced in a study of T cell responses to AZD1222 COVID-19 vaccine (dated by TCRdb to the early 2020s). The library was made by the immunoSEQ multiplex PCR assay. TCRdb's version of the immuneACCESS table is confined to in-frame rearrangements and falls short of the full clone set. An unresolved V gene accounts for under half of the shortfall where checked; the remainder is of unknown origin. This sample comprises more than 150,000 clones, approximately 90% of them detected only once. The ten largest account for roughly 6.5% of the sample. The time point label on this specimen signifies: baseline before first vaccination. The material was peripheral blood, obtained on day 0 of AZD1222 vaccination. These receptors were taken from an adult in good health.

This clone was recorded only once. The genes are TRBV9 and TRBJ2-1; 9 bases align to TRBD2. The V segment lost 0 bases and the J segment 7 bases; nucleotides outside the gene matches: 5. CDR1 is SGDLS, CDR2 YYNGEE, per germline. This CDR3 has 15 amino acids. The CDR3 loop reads CASSVVGTSLNEQFF. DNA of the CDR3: TGTGCCAGCAGCGTAGTAGGGACTAGCCTTAATGAGCAGTTCTTC.

This CDR3 is CASSFLAGGTDTQYF. The DNA of the CDR3 is TGTGCCAGCAGCTTCCTAGCGGGGGGCACAGATACGCAGTATTTT. This sequence joins TRBV7-2 and TRBJ2-3; 10 bases align to TRBD2. CDR1 and CDR2 from the germline V gene are SGHTA and FQGNSA. The CDR3 has 15 residues. Trimming at V came to 3 bases and at J to 1 base, leaving 1 base not matched to a gene.

This CDR3 is CASSQDLSGQGRRVHYGYTF. CDR3 coding DNA: TGCGCCAGCAGCCAAGATCTTTCGGGACAGGGCAGGAGGGTACACTATGGCTACACCTTC. This chain uses TRBV4-1 with TRBJ1-2; 9 bases are shared with TRBD1. CDR1 MGHRA and CDR2 YSYEKL come from the germline V gene. J lost 3 bases, V lost 0 bases, and 17 bases had no gene match. The length of the CDR3 is 20 residues.

CDR3 region: CASSLNGGQETQYF. The CDR3 bases are TGTGCCAGCAGCCTGAACGGGGGGCAAGAGACCCAGTACTTC. This rearrangement joins TRBV4-2 to TRBJ2-5; 7 bases match TRBD2. The CDR3 is 14 residues long. Germline CDR1 reads LGHNA; CDR2 reads YNFKEQ. Trimming at V came to 4 bases and at J to 2 bases, leaving 4 bases not matched to a gene.

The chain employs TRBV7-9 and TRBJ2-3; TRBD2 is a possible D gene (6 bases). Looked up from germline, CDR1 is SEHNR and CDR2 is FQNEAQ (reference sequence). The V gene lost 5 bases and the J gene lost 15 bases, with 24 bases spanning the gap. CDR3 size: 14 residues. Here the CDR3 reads CASSVELPGTAVYF. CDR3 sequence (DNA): TGTGCCAGCAGCGTAGAGCTGCCCGGGACTGCAGTTTATTTT.

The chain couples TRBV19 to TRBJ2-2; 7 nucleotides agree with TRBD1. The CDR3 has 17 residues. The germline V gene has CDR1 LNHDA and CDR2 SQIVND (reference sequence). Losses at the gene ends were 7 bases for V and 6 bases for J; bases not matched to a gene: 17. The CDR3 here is CASTIPRQGHLPGELFF. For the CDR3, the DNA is TGTGCCAGTACCATACCGAGACAGGGTCATTTGCCCGGGGAGCTGTTTTTT.

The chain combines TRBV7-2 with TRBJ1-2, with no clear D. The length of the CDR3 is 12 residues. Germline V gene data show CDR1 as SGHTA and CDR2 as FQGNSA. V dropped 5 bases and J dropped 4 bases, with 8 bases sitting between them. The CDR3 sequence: CASSPSGYGYTF. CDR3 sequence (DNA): TGTGCCAGCAGCCCCTCTGGCTATGGCTACACCTTC.

The CDR3 spells CASSSITEANTGELFF. DNA for the CDR3: TGTGCCAGCAGCTCGATAACTGAAGCGAACACCGGGGAGCTGTTTTTT. The rearrangement joins TRBV11-3 to TRBJ2-2, with unresolved D. The CDR3 consists of 16 residues. Germline V gives CDR1 SGHNT, CDR2 YENEEA. Trimming removed 4 bases at V and 0 bases at J, with 12 bases between.

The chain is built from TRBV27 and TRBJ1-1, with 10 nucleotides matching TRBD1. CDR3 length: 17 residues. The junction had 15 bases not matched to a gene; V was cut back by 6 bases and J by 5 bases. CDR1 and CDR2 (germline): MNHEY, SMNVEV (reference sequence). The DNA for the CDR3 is TGTGCCAGCAGGGGCCGACAGGGGGCCCGTAGTGGGACTGAAGCTTTCTTT. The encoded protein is CASRGRQGARSGTEAFF.

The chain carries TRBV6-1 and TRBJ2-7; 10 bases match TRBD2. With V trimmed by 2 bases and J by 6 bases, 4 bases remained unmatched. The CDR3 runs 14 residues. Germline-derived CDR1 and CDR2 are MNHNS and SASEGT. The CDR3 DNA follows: TGTGCCAGCAGTGAACCGGGACTAGCGAGCGAGCAGTACTTC. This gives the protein CASSEPGLASEQYF.

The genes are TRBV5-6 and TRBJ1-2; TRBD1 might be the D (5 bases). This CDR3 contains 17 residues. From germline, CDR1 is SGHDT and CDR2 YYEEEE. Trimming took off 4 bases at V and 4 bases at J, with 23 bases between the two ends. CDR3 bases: TGTGCCAGCAGCCCCCTCGGGGCAGGTATGGGATTCTATGGCTACACCTTC. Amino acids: CASSPLGAGMGFYGYTF.

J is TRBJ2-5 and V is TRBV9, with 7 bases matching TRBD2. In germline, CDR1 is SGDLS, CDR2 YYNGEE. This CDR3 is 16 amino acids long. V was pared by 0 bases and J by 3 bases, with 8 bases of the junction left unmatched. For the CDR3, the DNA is TGTGCCAGCAGCGTAGCTCAGGGAGGGAGGGAAGAGACCCAGTACTTC. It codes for CASSVAQGGREETQYF.

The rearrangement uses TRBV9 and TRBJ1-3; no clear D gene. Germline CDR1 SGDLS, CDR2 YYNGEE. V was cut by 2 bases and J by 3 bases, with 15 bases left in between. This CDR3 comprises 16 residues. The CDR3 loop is CASSVGNGLGGNTIYF. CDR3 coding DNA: TGTGCCAGCAGCGTGGGGAACGGCCTCGGTGGAAACACCATATATTTT.

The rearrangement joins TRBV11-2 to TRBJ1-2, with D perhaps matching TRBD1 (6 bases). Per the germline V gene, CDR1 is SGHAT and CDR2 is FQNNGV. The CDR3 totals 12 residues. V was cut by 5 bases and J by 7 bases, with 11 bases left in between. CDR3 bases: TGTGCCAGCAGCCCGAGGGGGTTTGGCTACACCTTC. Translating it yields CASSPRGFGYTF.

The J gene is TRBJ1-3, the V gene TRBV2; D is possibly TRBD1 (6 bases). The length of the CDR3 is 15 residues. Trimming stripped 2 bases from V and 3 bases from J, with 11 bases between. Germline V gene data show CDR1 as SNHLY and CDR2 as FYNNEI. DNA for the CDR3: TGTGCCAGCAGTGAACAGGGGACGGATGGAAACACCATATATTTT. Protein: CASSEQGTDGNTIYF.

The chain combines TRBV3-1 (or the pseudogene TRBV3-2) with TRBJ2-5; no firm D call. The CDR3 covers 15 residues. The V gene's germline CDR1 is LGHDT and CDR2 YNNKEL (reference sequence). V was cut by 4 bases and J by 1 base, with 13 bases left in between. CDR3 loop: CASSLPLTGQETQYF. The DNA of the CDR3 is TGTGCCAGCAGCCTCCCCCTCACGGGCCAAGAGACCCAGTACTTC.

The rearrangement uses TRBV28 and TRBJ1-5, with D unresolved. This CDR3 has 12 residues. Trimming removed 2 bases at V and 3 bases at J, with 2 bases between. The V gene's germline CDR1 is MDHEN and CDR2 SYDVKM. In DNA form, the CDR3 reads TGTGCCAGCAGTTTAAACAATCAGCCCCAGCATTTT. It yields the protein CASSLNNQPQHF.

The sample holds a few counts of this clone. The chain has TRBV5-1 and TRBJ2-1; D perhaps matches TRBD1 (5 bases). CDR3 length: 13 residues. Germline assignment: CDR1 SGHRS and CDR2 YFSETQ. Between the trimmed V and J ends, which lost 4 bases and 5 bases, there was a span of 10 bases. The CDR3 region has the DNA TGCGCCAGCAGCCAGGACAAAGACAATGAGCAGTTCTTC. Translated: CASSQDKDNEQFF.